This record concerns one TCR beta chain sequence. This record comes from a study of blood T cell repertoires in COVID-19. Overall study: Spain, Italy and the United States supplied samples that represented acute and convalescent COVID-19. The cDNA or gDNA used as material had been derived from T cells, B-cell-depleted T cells, or PBMCs.

Seattle's enrolled individuals joined amid active infection and were then monitored longitudinally. Original processing notes: Estimates of nucleated cell counts were drawn from the amplification of reference gene primers. Generated by immunoSEQ multiplex PCR, the TCRdb table keeps only in-frame clones and is missing some. V, J and clone size are those of that table, while D and trimming were read from the DNA. The repertoire holds some 130,000 clones, with about 89% as singletons. The sequencing sample was made of peripheral blood. The TCR originated in a woman between 65 and 79 years old with COVID-19, enrolled during active disease.

CDR3 loop: CASSYNHNSGNTIYF. The CDR3 DNA is TGTGCCAGCAGCTACAACCATAATTCTGGAAACACCATATATTTT. The chain has TRBV7-2 and TRBJ1-3; D is ambiguous. This CDR3 has 15 residues. Trimming cost V 4 bases and J 1 base, with 11 bases left between them. The germline V gene has CDR1 SGHTA and CDR2 FQGNSA.